The clone carrying this T cell receptor (beta chain) was counted between two and nine times. As yet, its antigen is unknown. The data belong to a study of T cell repertoires in cytomegalovirus infection. Study-level background: Use of recently identified HLA-C-restricted and well-studied HLA-B-restricted CMV epitopes was part of the study. Public signatures in TCR beta pointed to CMV infection and matching HLA type.

Each CDR3 protein is one row after TCRdb ran MiXCR on the reads. The sample records approximately 260,000 distinct CDR3 sequences, around 20% being singletons. General study findings and limits: Carriers of CMV and the relevant HLA type were discriminated by public TCR beta frequency. Dominating the ex vivo response were TCR beta clonotypes that were CMV-specific and HLA-C-restricted.

CDR1 and CDR2 from the germline V gene are SGHVS and FQNEAQ. The CDR3 sequence is 15 residues long. The rearrangement uses TRBV7-8 and TRBJ2-1, with D perhaps matching TRBD1 or TRBD2 (6 bases each). Material: cultured PBMCs, obtained from culture after CMV antigen stimulation. This TCR came from a human donor in good health (CMV status not recorded). Some clones in this sample may be carry-over from other donors' samples. The CDR3 region has the DNA TGTGCAACGCGGACCCTCGGGGGCGCCCACAATGAGCAGTTCTTC. Translation: CATRTLGGAHNEQFF.